Following are 24 T cell receptor beta chains from one sample sequenced in a study of blood T cells in healthy people across ages. It was with a sample-barcoded 5' primer and a J-beta primer mix that a second PCR of roughly 7 to 12 cycles was run. TCRdb itself ran the 5' RACE reads through MiXCR, one entry per CDR3 protein. This table holds 600,000 to 850,000 distinct CDR3 sequences, roughly 25% found once. These data also featured in a second study, about T cells of mothers and their children.

Sequencing was carried out using blood. The receptor set was obtained from a boy aged 10-17 years in good health.

The chain links TRBV7-3 to TRBJ2-5; D remains ambiguous. Germline V gene lookup returns CDR1 SGHTA and CDR2 FQGTGA. V was trimmed by 2 bases and J by 4 bases, leaving 14 bases between them. This CDR3 has 15 residues. The CDR3 here is CASSLFPSQRETQYF. CDR3 coding DNA: TGTGCCAGCAGCTTATTTCCCTCTCAGCGAGAGACCCAGTACTTC.

The CDR3 DNA sequence: TGTGCCAGCAGACAGGGAGGAGATTTAACTAATGAAAAACTGTTTTTT. Amino acids: CASRQGGDLTNEKLFF. The chain has TRBV12-3 or TRBV12-4 and TRBJ1-4, with D maybe TRBD1 (6 bases). Trimming took off 6 bases at V and 1 base at J, with 15 bases between the two ends. The CDR3 runs 16 residues.

This clonotype was seen a handful of times. This chain uses TRBV7-8 with TRBJ2-5, with D possibly TRBD1 on 6 matching bases. The V and J ends lost 5 bases and 0 bases respectively, with 13 bases between them. The CDR3 sequence is 15 residues long. Germline V lookup: CDR1 SGHVS, CDR2 FQNEAQ. CDR3 coding DNA: TGTGCCAGCAGCGACGGGACATCGTACCAAGAGACCCAGTACTTC. It is translated as CASSDGTSYQETQYF.

The V and J genes are TRBV10-3 and TRBJ2-5, with D possibly called TRBD1 or TRBD2 (5 bases each). The CDR3 totals 13 residues. CDR1 is ENHRY, CDR2 SYGVKD, per germline. V lost 6 bases and J lost 3, with 11 bases in between. The CDR3 DNA sequence: TGTGCCATCAGCCCGGGGCCGGAAGAGACCCAGTACTTC. It encodes CAISPGPEETQYF.

The chain links TRBV25-1 to TRBJ1-2; D gene uncertain. CDR3 length: 13 amino acids. Trimming removed 3 bases at V and 6 bases at J, with 11 bases between. The germline CDR1 and CDR2 sequences are MGHDK and SYGVNS. CDR3 protein: CASSESGRDGYTF. The CDR3 DNA is TGTGCCAGCAGTGAGTCCGGGAGAGATGGCTACACCTTC.

The chain combines TRBV5-8 with TRBJ2-1; no firm D call. Germline V gene lookup returns CDR1 SGHTS and CDR2 YDEGEE. V was shortened by 4 bases and J by 0 bases, with 8 bases between the two germline ends. The length of the CDR3 is 14 residues. DNA for the CDR3: TGTGCCAGCAGCGGAGTTAGCTCCTACAATGAGCAGTTCTTC. Residues: CASSGVSSYNEQFF.

The CDR3 here is CASSLDTGFTEAFF. The DNA of the CDR3 is TGTGCCAGCAGCTTAGATACAGGGTTCACTGAAGCTTTCTTT. The chain is built from TRBV7-8 and TRBJ1-1, with D maybe TRBD1 (6 bases). Trimming left V 1 base short and J 4 bases short, with 10 bases between. The CDR3 consists of 14 residues. CDR1 is SGHVS and CDR2 is FQNEAQ in the germline V gene.

The J gene is TRBJ2-4, the V gene TRBV6-6; D may be TRBD1 or TRBD2 (7 bases each). CDR3 length: 14 residues. Trimming pared 5 bases from V and 6 bases from J, leaving 14 bases between. Germline V CDR1 and CDR2: MNHNY, SVGAGI (reference sequence). The CDR3, as DNA: TGTGCCAGCAGTGACAGGGAGGGACGAAACATTCAGTACTTC. Translated: CASSDREGRNIQYF.

The J gene is TRBJ2-3, the V gene TRBV29-1; 14 nucleotides agree with TRBD2. CDR1 SQVTM and CDR2 ANQGSEA come from the germline V gene. V lost 7 bases, J lost 9 bases, and 9 bases stayed unmatched. The CDR3 consists of 14 residues. CDR3 coding DNA: TGCAGCGCAAGACTAGCGGGGGGGCCTTGGACGCAGTATTTT. It is translated as CSARLAGGPWTQYF.

There are a few counts of this clonotype. The gene calls are TRBV25-1 and TRBJ2-2; 8 bases are shared with TRBD1. CDR3 size: 14 residues. Germline CDR1 is MGHDK and CDR2 is SYGVNS. The CDR3 is CAAGDRPGTGELFF. Here the CDR3 DNA reads TGTGCTGCCGGGGACAGGCCTGGGACCGGGGAGCTGTTTTTT.

The V and J genes are TRBV12-3 or TRBV12-4 and TRBJ2-2, with a tentative D call TRBD1 (5 bases). Deletions cut 6 bases from V and 0 bases from J, with 11 bases between. The CDR3 is 15 amino acids. The CDR3 here is CASSHGHPNTGELFF. The DNA of the CDR3 is TGTGCCAGCAGCCATGGACACCCGAACACCGGGGAGCTGTTTTTT.

A few counts support this clonotype. The V call is TRBV27, the J call TRBJ2-5; TRBD2 agrees at 9 bases. CDR3 length: 15 amino acids. The germline gives CDR1 MNHEY, CDR2 SMNVEV (reference sequence). V lost 5 bases to trimming and J lost 1 base; unmatched junction nucleotides: 5. Written as DNA, the CDR3 is TGTGCCAGCAGTGATTTGCGGGAGGGCCAAGAGACCCAGTACTTC. Its translation: CASSDLREGQETQYF.

In its sample, this clonotype was seen a few times. The CDR3 spells CASSQTGTGGDEQFF. The CDR3, as DNA: TGTGCCAGCAGCCAAACCGGGACAGGGGGCGATGAGCAGTTCTTC. The V gene is TRBV3-1, the J gene TRBJ2-5; 12 nucleotides match TRBD1. The J call may be wrong; the DNA end is better matched by TRBJ2-1. The CDR3 has 15 residues. Germline assignment: CDR1 LGHDT and CDR2 YNNKEL (reference sequence).

This clonotype has just a few counts. The chain has TRBV12-5 and TRBJ1-5; D is perhaps TRBD1 (6 bases). This CDR3 comprises 18 residues. CDR1 and CDR2 from the germline V gene are LGHNT and FRNRAP. V lost 7 bases to trimming and J lost 0 bases, with 22 bases between them. CDR3 coding DNA: TGTGCTAGTGAACTGGGGTACCCACAGGGAAATAGCAATCAGCCCCAGCATTTT. It translates to CASELGYPQGNSNQPQHF.

This rearrangement joins TRBV29-1 to TRBJ2-7; no firm D call. Trimming left V 3 bases short and J 5 bases short, with 14 bases between. Germline lookup yields CDR1 SQVTM and CDR2 ANQGSEA. This CDR3 is 13 amino acids long. This chain's CDR3 is CSVDKGRGHEQYF. The CDR3 DNA is TGCAGCGTTGATAAAGGAAGAGGCCACGAGCAGTACTTC.

This rearrangement joins TRBV13 to TRBJ2-5, with TRBD1 identical over 8 bases. Matching the DNA end better, TRBJ2-7 makes the J call doubtful. Per germline, CDR1 PRHDT and CDR2 FYEKMQ (reference sequence). The CDR3 has 15 residues. CDR3 in amino acids: CASSLRTGRSYEQYF. The CDR3, as DNA: TGTGCCAGCAGCTTAAGGACAGGGCGATCCTACGAGCAGTACTTC.

This clonotype was seen a few times. The rearrangement links TRBV4-2 to TRBJ2-5; D might be TRBD2 (6 bases). In germline, CDR1 is LGHNA, CDR2 YNFKEQ. The CDR3 consists of 15 residues. V was shortened by 3 bases and J by 8 bases, with 19 bases between the two germline ends. CDR3 DNA: TGTGCCAGCAGCCATGCGACTGGGGAGGTTGATACCCAGTACTTC. Residues: CASSHATGEVDTQYF.

The rearrangement uses TRBV7-3 and TRBJ2-5; 10 bases match TRBD2. The last part of the DNA fits TRBJ2-1 better; the J call may be wrong. This CDR3 is built from 15 residues. Per the germline V gene, CDR1 is SGHTA and CDR2 is FQGTGA. CDR3 DNA: TGTGCCAGCAGCACTATTGGGCTAGCGGGAGATGAGCAGTTCTTC. This gives the protein CASSTIGLAGDEQFF.

This CDR3 is CASSYSIIEETQYF. Here the CDR3 DNA reads TGTGCCAGCAGTTACTCGATCATAGAAGAGACCCAGTACTTC. The rearrangement joins TRBV6-5 to TRBJ2-5; D call uncertain. Per the germline V gene, CDR1 is MNHEY and CDR2 is SVGAGI. V shed 0 bases and J shed 3 bases, with 8 bases lying between them. The CDR3 loop spans 14 amino acids.

The V call is TRBV4-1, the J call TRBJ1-1; 7 bases line up with TRBD1. The trim removed 0 bases at V and 5 bases at J, leaving 3 bases unmatched. The CDR3 contains 14 residues. From germline, CDR1 is MGHRA and CDR2 YSYEKL. The CDR3 DNA reads TGCGCCAGCAGCCAAGAGGCAGGGGGAACTGAAGCTTTCTTT. Its protein is CASSQEAGGTEAFF.

As concerns this clonotype: The germline gene is not matched at one end of the junction; a read error may be the cause. The J gene is TRBJ1-2, the V gene TRBV28; D possibly corresponds to TRBD1 (5 bases). CDR1 is MDHEN, CDR2 SYDVKM, per germline. The CDR3 length is 13 residues. CDR3 bases: TGTGCCAGCGGCGGGGGTAGTAACTATGGCCACACCTTC. It is translated as CASGGGSNYGHTF.

The chain uses TRBV4-3 and TRBJ1-2; D is possibly TRBD1 (5 bases). V dropped 0 bases and J dropped 2 bases, with 10 bases sitting between them. The CDR3 is 15 amino acids. Germline CDR1 reads LGHNA; CDR2 reads YSLEER. The CDR3 reads CASSQDVSGNYGYTF. The CDR3 nucleotides are TGCGCCAGCAGCCAAGATGTATCAGGGAACTATGGCTACACCTTC.

There are a few counts of this clonotype. This chain uses TRBV18 with TRBJ2-5, with D hard to call. The assigned J gene may be wrong: the sequence end matches TRBJ2-7 better. This CDR3 has 13 amino acids. Germline V gene lookup returns CDR1 KGHSH and CDR2 LQKENI. DNA for the CDR3: TGTGCCAGCTCATACCCGGAAGCCTACGAGCAGTACTTC. Its translation is CASSYPEAYEQYF.

The table lists this clonotype with a few counts. The chain has TRBV4-2 and TRBJ2-5; TRBD2 matches 9 bases. TRBJ2-1 explains the end of the DNA better; the J call may be wrong. This CDR3 has 16 amino acids. Germline lookup yields CDR1 LGHNA and CDR2 YNFKEQ. The CDR3 protein is CASSQEASGVPGEQFF. CDR3 in DNA: TGTGCCAGCAGCCAAGAGGCTAGCGGGGTACCGGGGGAGCAGTTCTTC.